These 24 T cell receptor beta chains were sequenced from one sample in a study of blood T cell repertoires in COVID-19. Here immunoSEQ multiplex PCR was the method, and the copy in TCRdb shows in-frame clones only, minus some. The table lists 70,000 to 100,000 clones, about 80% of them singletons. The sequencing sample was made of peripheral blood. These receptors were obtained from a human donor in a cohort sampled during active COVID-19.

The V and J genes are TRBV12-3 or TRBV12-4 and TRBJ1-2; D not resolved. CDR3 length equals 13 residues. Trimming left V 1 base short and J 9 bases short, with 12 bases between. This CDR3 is CASSLEAGSSYTF. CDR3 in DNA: TGTGCCAGCAGTTTAGAGGCGGGTTCGAGCTACACCTTC.

The chain's CDR3 is CASSYYQGDISYNEQFF. The CDR3 region has the DNA TGTGCCAGCAGTTACTACCAAGGGGATATCTCCTACAATGAGCAGTTCTTC. This sequence joins TRBV6-2 or TRBV6-3 and TRBJ2-1; a possible D gene is TRBD1 (5 bases). V was pared by 1 base and J by 0 bases, with 13 bases between. Per germline, CDR1 MNHEY and CDR2 SVGEGT. This CDR3 is built from 17 residues.

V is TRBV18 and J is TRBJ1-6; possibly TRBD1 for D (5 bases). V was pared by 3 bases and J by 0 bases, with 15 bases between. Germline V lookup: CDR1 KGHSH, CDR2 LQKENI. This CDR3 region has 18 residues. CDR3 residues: CASSPTAPGYSYNSPLHF. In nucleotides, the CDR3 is TGTGCCAGCTCACCGACGGCACCAGGGTACTCCTATAATTCACCCCTCCACTTT.

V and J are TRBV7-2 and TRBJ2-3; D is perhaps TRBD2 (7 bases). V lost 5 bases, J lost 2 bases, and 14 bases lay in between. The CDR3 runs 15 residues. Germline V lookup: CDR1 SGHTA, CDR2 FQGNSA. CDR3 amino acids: CASSRSAGATDTQYF. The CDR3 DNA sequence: TGTGCCAGCAGCCGCTCGGCGGGGGCCACAGATACGCAGTATTTT.

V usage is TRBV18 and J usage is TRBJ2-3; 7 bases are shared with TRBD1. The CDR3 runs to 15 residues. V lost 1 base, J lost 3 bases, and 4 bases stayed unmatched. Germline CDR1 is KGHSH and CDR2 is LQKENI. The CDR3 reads CASSPQGALTDTQYF. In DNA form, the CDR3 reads TGTGCCAGCTCACCACAGGGGGCTCTTACAGATACGCAGTATTTT.

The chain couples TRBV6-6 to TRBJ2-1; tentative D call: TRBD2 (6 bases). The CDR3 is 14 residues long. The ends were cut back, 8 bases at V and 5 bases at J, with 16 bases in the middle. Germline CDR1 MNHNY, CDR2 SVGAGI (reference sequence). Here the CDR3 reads CASGLGGLNNEQFF. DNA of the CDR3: TGTGCCAGCGGATTGGGGGGTCTGAACAATGAGCAGTTCTTC.

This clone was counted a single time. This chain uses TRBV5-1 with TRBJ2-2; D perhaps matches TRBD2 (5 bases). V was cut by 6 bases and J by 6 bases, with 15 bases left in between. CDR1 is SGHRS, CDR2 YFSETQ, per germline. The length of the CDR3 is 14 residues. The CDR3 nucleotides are TGCGCCAGCAACGAGGGAGTAATAGCCGGGGAGCTGTTTTTT. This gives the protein CASNEGVIAGELFF.

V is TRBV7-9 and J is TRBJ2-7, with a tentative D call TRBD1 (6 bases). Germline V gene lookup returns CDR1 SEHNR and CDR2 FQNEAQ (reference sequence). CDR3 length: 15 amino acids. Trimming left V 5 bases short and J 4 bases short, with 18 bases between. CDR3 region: CASSPPGQKRYEQYF. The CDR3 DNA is TGTGCCAGCAGCCCGCCGGGACAAAAAAGGTACGAGCAGTACTTC.

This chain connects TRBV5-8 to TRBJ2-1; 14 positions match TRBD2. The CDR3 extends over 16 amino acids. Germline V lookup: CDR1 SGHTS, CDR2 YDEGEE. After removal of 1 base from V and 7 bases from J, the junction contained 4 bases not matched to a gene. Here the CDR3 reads CASSLRGLAGVNEQFF. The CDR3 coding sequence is TGTGCCAGCAGCTTGCGGGGACTAGCGGGAGTTAATGAGCAGTTCTTC.

CDR3 nucleotides: TGTGCCAGCAGTTTACTAGGGAGCGGCGGGTACTATGGCTACACCTTC. This translates into CASSLLGSGGYYGYTF. This chain joins TRBV27 and TRBJ1-2, with D hard to call. The germline V gene encodes CDR1 MNHEY and CDR2 SMNVEV (reference sequence). The V and J ends lost 2 bases and 3 bases respectively, with 16 bases between them. This CDR3 contains 16 residues.

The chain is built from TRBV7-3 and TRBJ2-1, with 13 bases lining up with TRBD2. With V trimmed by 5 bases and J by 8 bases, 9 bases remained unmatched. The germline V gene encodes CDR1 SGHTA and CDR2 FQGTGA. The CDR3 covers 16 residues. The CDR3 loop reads CASSRTTSGRFDEQFF. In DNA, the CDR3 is TGTGCCAGCAGCCGAACGACTAGCGGGAGGTTCGATGAGCAGTTCTTC.

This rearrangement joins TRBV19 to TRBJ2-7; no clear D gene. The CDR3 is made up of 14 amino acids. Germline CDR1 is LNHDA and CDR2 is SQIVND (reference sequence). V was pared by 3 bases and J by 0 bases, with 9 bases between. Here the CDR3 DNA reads TGTGCCAGTAGTATCAGCGTGAGCTCCTACGAGCAGTACTTC. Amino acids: CASSISVSSYEQYF.

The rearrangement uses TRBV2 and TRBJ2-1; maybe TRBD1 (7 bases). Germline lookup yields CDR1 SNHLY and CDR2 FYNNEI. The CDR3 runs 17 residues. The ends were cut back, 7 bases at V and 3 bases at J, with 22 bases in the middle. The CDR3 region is CASTYLGGQISYNEQFF. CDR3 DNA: TGTGCCAGCACCTACCTGGGGGGACAGATAAGCTACAATGAGCAGTTCTTC.

CDR3 sequence: CASSRGAFYDGYTF. DNA of the CDR3: TGTGCCAGCAGCCGCGGGGCTTTCTATGATGGCTACACCTTC. This chain uses TRBV6-5 with TRBJ1-2; a possible D gene is TRBD1 (5 bases). The V end lost 6 bases, the J end lost 6 bases, and 17 bases lay between the germline ends. The CDR3 spans 14 residues. The germline gives CDR1 MNHEY, CDR2 SVGAGI.

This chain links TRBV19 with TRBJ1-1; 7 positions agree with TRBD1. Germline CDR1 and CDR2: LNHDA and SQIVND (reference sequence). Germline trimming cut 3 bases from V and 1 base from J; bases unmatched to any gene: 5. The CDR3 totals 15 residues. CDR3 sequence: CASSMGTVGNTEAFF. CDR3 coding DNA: TGTGCCAGTAGTATGGGGACAGTTGGGAACACTGAAGCTTTCTTT.

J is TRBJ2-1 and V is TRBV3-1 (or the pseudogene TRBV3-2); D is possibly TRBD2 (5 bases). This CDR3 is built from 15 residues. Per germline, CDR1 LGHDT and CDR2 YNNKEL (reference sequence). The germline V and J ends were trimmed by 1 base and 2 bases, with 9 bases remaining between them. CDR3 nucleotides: TGTGCCAGCAGCCAAGGGACTTTCCCCTACAATGAGCAGTTCTTC. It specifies CASSQGTFPYNEQFF.

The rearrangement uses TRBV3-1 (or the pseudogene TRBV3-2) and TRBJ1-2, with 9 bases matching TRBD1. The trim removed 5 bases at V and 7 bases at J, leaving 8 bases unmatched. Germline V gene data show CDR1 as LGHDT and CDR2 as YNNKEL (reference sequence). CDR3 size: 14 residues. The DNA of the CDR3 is TGTGCCAGCAGCGAACCCGGGACAGGGTTTGGCTACACCTTC. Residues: CASSEPGTGFGYTF.

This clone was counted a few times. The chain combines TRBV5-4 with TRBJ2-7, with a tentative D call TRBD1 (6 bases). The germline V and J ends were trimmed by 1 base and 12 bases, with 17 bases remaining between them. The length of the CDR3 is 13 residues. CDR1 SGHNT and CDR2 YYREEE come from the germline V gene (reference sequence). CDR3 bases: TGTGCCAGCAGCTTGAGTGGGACACAGGAAGGGTACTTC. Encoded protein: CASSLSGTQEGYF. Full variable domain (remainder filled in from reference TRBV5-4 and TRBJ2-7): ETGVTQSPTHLIKTRGQQVTLRCSSQSGHNTVSWYQQALGQGPQFIFQYYREEENGRGNFPPRFSGLQFPNYSSELNVNALELDDSALYLCASSLSGTQEGYFGPGTRLTVT.

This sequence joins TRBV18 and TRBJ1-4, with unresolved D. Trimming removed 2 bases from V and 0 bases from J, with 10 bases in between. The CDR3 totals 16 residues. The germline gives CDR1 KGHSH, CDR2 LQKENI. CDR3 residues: CASSPEQFSTNEKLFF. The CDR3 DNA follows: TGTGCCAGCTCACCAGAACAGTTCTCAACTAATGAAAAACTGTTTTTT. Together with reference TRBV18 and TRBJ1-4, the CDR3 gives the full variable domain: NAGVMQNPRHLVRRRGQEARLRCSPMKGHSHVYWYRQLPEEGLKFMVYLQKENIIDESGMPKERFSAEFPKEGPSILRIQQVVRGDSAAYFCASSPEQFSTNEKLFFGSGTQLSVL.

The CDR3 nucleotides read TGTGCCAGCCCCCCCCCAGGTCGGTGCACTGAAGCTTTCTTT. It encodes CASPPPGRCTEAFF. J is TRBJ1-1 and V is TRBV6-5; D not resolved. The CDR3 sequence is 14 residues long. In germline, CDR1 is MNHEY, CDR2 SVGAGI. The V and J ends lost 8 bases and 4 bases respectively, with 17 bases between them.

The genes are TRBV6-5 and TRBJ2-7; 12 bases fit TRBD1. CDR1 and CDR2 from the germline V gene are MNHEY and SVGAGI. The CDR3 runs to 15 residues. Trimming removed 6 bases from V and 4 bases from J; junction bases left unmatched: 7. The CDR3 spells CASRKGQGAGYEQYF. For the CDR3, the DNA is TGTGCCAGCAGAAAGGGACAGGGGGCTGGGTACGAGCAGTACTTC.

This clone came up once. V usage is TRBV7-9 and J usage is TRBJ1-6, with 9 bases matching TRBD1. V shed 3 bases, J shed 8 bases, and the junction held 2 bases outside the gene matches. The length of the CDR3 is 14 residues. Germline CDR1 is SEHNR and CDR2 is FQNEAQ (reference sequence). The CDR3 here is CASSLRQGDSPLHF. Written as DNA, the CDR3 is TGTGCCAGCAGCTTGAGACAGGGGGATTCACCCCTCCACTTT.

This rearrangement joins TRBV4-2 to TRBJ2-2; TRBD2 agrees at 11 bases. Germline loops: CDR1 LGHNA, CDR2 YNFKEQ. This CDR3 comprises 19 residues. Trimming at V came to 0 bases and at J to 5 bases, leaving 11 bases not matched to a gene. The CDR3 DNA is TGTGCCAGCAGCCAAGATCTACGGCTAGCGGGAGGCCAGACCGGGGAGCTGTTTTTT. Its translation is CASSQDLRLAGGQTGELFF.

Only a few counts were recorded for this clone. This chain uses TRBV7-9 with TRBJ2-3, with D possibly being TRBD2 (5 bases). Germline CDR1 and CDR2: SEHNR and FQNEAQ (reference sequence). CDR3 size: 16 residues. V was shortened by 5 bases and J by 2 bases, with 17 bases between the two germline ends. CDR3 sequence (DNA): TGTGCCAGCAGCGGACCACTAGGAGGCCCCACAGATACGCAGTATTTT. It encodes CASSGPLGGPTDTQYF.